The 25 T cell receptor beta chains below come from one sample, sequenced in a study of CD8 T cells in ankylosing spondylitis. These receptors have no identified antigens. TCRdb re-derived calls from the 5' RACE reads in MiXCR, one entry per CDR3 protein. This repertoire shows under 450,000 distinct CDR3 sequences, 15% to 20% found once; its top ten account for 1%. Study-wide findings and caveats: For ankylosing spondylitis blood, a TCR beta motif of 7 or 8 highly homologous variants appeared characteristic.

The sample comprised blood, either unsorted or a sorted T cell fraction (not recorded which). The source is a male donor with ankylosing spondylitis.

The V and J genes are TRBV20-1 and TRBJ1-1; D might be TRBD1 (5 bases). The V end lost 0 bases, the J end lost 6 bases, and 11 bases lay between the germline ends. The CDR3 loop spans 13 amino acids. Germline CDR1 and CDR2: DFQATT and SNEGSKA (reference sequence). In DNA, the CDR3 is TGCAGTGCTAGAGAATCAGGGTTGTCTGAAGCTTTCTTT. Its protein product is CSARESGLSEAFF.

The V call is TRBV20-1, the J call TRBJ2-3; 10 bases line up with TRBD2. Germline-derived CDR1 and CDR2 are DFQATT and SNEGSKA (reference sequence). The CDR3 sequence is 15 residues long. V was clipped by 3 bases and J by 4 bases; unmatched bases: 7. CDR3 bases: TGCAGTGCTAGCCGAGCGGGGGGGCCCCCAGATACGCAGTATTTT. This codes for CSASRAGGPPDTQYF.

This chain links TRBV5-1 with TRBJ1-6; tentatively, D is TRBD1 (6 bases). The CDR3 runs to 13 residues. V was pared by 6 bases and J by 5 bases, with 9 bases between. CDR1 SGHRS and CDR2 YFSETQ come from the germline V gene. In DNA form, the CDR3 reads TGCGCCAGCAAACAGGGTAATAATTCACCCCTCCACTTT. It is translated as CASKQGNNSPLHF.

This clonotype was counted a few times. The V call is TRBV15, the J call TRBJ1-3; TRBD1 agrees at 7 bases. The germline V gene has CDR1 LNHNV and CDR2 YYDKDF (reference sequence). This CDR3 is built from 16 residues. With V trimmed by 1 base and J by 0 bases, 3 bases remained unmatched. The CDR3 loop reads CATSRARDSSGNTIYF. The CDR3 region has the DNA TGTGCCACCAGCAGAGCCCGGGACAGCTCTGGAAACACCATATATTTT.

This clonotype showed up many times. The rearrangement links TRBV6-2 or TRBV6-3 to TRBJ2-7; D is unclear. From germline, CDR1 is MNHEY and CDR2 SVGEGT. The V and J ends lost 0 bases and 0 bases respectively, with 3 bases between them. This CDR3 is built from 13 residues. CDR3 nucleotide sequence: TGTGCCAGCAGTTACTCGACCTCCTACGAGCAGTACTTC. It codes for CASSYSTSYEQYF.

This clonotype has a handful of counts. This chain links TRBV9 with TRBJ1-4; D is undetermined. V was clipped by 0 bases and J by 7 bases, with 7 bases between them. In germline, CDR1 is SGDLS, CDR2 YYNGEE. This CDR3 is 13 amino acids long. The CDR3 reads CASSVEGREKLFF. CDR3 sequence (DNA): TGTGCCAGCAGCGTAGAGGGTCGTGAAAAACTGTTTTTT.

This clonotype has a handful of counts. The chain joins TRBV24-1 to TRBJ2-3, with D possibly being TRBD2 (6 bases). Germline assignment: CDR1 KGHDR and CDR2 SFDVKD. CDR3 length: 14 residues. V gave up 9 bases and J gave up 3 bases, with 15 bases separating them. CDR3 DNA sequence: TGTGCCACCCAAAGCCGGGGGTCTACAGATACGCAGTATTTT. This codes for CATQSRGSTDTQYF.

The CDR3 protein is CASSLGISGGAWAFF. DNA of the CDR3: TGTGCCAGCAGCTTAGGGATTTCAGGGGGGGCGTGGGCTTTCTTT. V is TRBV11-2 and J is TRBJ1-1; 7 positions match TRBD1. Trimming cost V 1 base and J 11 bases; bases outside gene matches: 13. Germline V CDR1 and CDR2: SGHAT, FQNNGV. CDR3 size: 15 residues.

There are a few counts of this clonotype. The chain recombines TRBV20-1 with TRBJ2-5; 11 positions agree with TRBD2. Germline V CDR1 and CDR2: DFQATT, SNEGSKA (reference sequence). The J segment lost 3 bases and the V segment lost 3 bases, leaving 9 bases of the junction unmatched. The CDR3 spans 16 residues. The CDR3: CSASAPGLAEEETQYF. The CDR3 coding sequence is TGCAGTGCTAGTGCCCCGGGACTAGCGGAAGAAGAGACCCAGTACTTC.

In its sample, this clonotype was seen a few times. The chain couples TRBV7-2 to TRBJ1-4; 8 bases are a match to TRBD1. The germline CDR1 and CDR2 sequences are SGHTA and FQGNSA. The junction had 10 bases not matched to a gene; V was cut back by 4 bases and J by 6 bases. CDR3 size: 16 residues. CDR3 sequence reads: CASSSVQGAFDEKLFF. The CDR3 coding sequence is TGTGCCAGCAGCTCAGTCCAGGGGGCCTTTGATGAAAAACTGTTTTTT.

The chain joins TRBV20-1 to TRBJ2-3; 8 bases map to TRBD2. Losses at the gene ends were 5 bases for V and 10 bases for J; bases not matched to a gene: 11. The CDR3 runs 13 residues. Looked up from germline, CDR1 is DFQATT and CDR2 is SNEGSKA (reference sequence). The CDR3 coding sequence is TGCAGTGCTCCGCGTTCGAGCGGGGGATCGCAGTATTTT. The encoded protein is CSAPRSSGGSQYF.

V gene TRBV20-1 combines with J gene TRBJ1-2, with TRBD1 matching over 10 bases. Per germline, CDR1 DFQATT and CDR2 SNEGSKA (reference sequence). The CDR3 runs to 14 residues. V gave up 3 bases and J gave up 7 bases; unmatched junction bases: 8. The CDR3 region is CSASPTGQGVGYTF. In DNA, the CDR3 is TGCAGTGCTAGCCCCACCGGACAGGGGGTTGGCTACACCTTC.

This clonotype was detected only a few times. CDR3 DNA: TGCAGTGCTTGGGACACGTCCTCCTACAATGAGCAGTTCTTC. It is translated as CSAWDTSSYNEQFF. The V call is TRBV20-1, the J call TRBJ2-1; D perhaps matches TRBD1 (6 bases). Trimming removed 5 bases from V and 0 bases from J, with 11 bases in between. CDR1 DFQATT and CDR2 SNEGSKA come from the germline V gene (reference sequence). The length of the CDR3 is 14 residues.

There are a few counts of this clonotype. The genes are TRBV5-6 and TRBJ2-1; no definite D call. Germline V lookup: CDR1 SGHDT, CDR2 YYEEEE. Trimming took off 0 bases at V and 1 base at J, with 14 bases between the two ends. This CDR3 is 17 amino acids long. Here the CDR3 reads CASSLEQPLKSYNEQFF. The CDR3 DNA reads as TGTGCCAGCAGCTTGGAACAGCCCTTGAAATCCTACAATGAGCAGTTCTTC.

This clonotype was counted a few times. The genes are TRBV7-3 and TRBJ2-2; D is unresolved. The germline gives CDR1 SGHTA, CDR2 FQGTGA. The V end was cut by 4 bases, the J end by 1 base, with 13 bases between. This CDR3 comprises 16 residues. Here the CDR3 reads CASSSTSHLNTGELFF. DNA for the CDR3: TGTGCCAGCAGCTCGACATCGCATTTGAACACCGGGGAGCTGTTTTTT. Looking up the rest from reference TRBV7-3 and TRBJ2-2 gives the full variable domain: GAGVSQTPSNKVTEKGKYVELRCDPISGHTALYWYRQSLGQGPEFLIYFQGTGAADDSGLPNDRFFAVRPEGSVSTLKIQRTERGDSAVYLCASSSTSHLNTGELFFGEGSRLTVL.

The gene calls are TRBV6-1 and TRBJ2-3, with 8 bases aligning to TRBD1. The V segment lost 5 bases and the J segment 8 bases; nucleotides outside the gene matches: 9. From germline, CDR1 is MNHNS and CDR2 SASEGT. The CDR3 runs to 14 residues. The CDR3 here is CASSTGQGVGTQYF. The CDR3 DNA follows: TGTGCCAGCAGTACCGGACAGGGAGTGGGTACGCAGTATTTT.

This clonotype was observed a few times. The rearrangement uses TRBV15 and TRBJ2-7; 9 bases agree with TRBD2. The CDR3 runs to 14 residues. Germline V CDR1 and CDR2: LNHNV, YYDKDF (reference sequence). Trimming at V came to 6 bases and at J to 3 bases, leaving 6 bases not matched to a gene. The CDR3 here is CATSKGTSFYEQYF. CDR3 nucleotides: TGTGCCACCAGTAAAGGGACTAGCTTCTACGAGCAGTACTTC. The complete variable domain, with remaining parts taken from reference TRBV15 and TRBJ2-7, reads DAMVIQNPRYQVTQFGKPVTLSCSQTLNHNVMYWYQQKSSQAPKLLFHYYDKDFNNEADTPDNFQSRRPNTSFCFLDIRSPGLGDTAMYLCATSKGTSFYEQYFGPGTRLTVT.

The CDR3 region has the DNA TGTGCCAGCAGCCCGGGGCCTCTTCCGTTCTTC. This gives the protein CASSPGPLPFF. The V call is TRBV7-9, the J call TRBJ2-1, with D perhaps matching TRBD1 or TRBD2 (5 bases each). The CDR3 extends over 11 amino acids. The germline V gene encodes CDR1 SEHNR and CDR2 FQNEAQ (reference sequence). V gave up 5 bases and J gave up 15 bases, with 14 bases separating them. Full variable domain (rest looked up from reference TRBV7-9 and TRBJ2-1): DTGVSQNPRHKITKRGQNVTFRCDPISEHNRLYWYRQTLGQGPEFLTYFQNEAQLEKSRLLSDRFSAERPKGSFSTLEIQRTEQGDSAMYLCASSPGPLPFFGPGTRLTVL.

This chain joins TRBV6-2 or TRBV6-3 and TRBJ2-7; D not certain. CDR1 and CDR2 from the germline V gene are MNHEY and SVGEGT. This CDR3 is built from 14 residues. V lost 2 bases to trimming and J lost 3 bases, with 11 bases between them. The chain's CDR3 is CASSYVGTDYEQYF. In DNA form, the CDR3 reads TGTGCCAGCAGTTACGTGGGCACAGACTACGAGCAGTACTTC.

The chain couples TRBV6-2 or TRBV6-3 to TRBJ2-7, with 10 bases that match TRBD2. The CDR3 totals 15 residues. CDR1 MNHEY and CDR2 SVGEGT come from the germline V gene. With V trimmed by 5 bases and J by 4 bases, 8 bases remained unmatched. Here the CDR3 reads CASSPTGLATYEQYF. DNA for the CDR3: TGTGCCAGCAGTCCCACGGGACTAGCGACGTACGAGCAGTACTTC.

This clonotype was found a few times. The chain recombines TRBV7-8 with TRBJ2-1; perhaps TRBD2 as D (5 bases). Germline-derived CDR1 and CDR2 are SGHVS and FQNEAQ. CDR3 length: 14 residues. Trimming shortened V by 1 base and J by 7 bases, and 11 bases separated the two germline ends. CDR3 in DNA: TGTGCCAGCAGCTTAGTCTCGGGAAGAAATGAGCAGTTCTTC. Its protein is CASSLVSGRNEQFF.

This clonotype turned up a few times. J is TRBJ2-5 and V is TRBV12-3 or TRBV12-4, with a weak D call TRBD2 (6 bases). The CDR3 covers 17 residues. Trimming cost V 4 bases and J 5 bases, with 23 bases left between them. The CDR3 DNA reads TGTGCCAGCAGTTGGGGGGTCGGAGGGAGTGTGGGTGAGACCCAGTACTTC. It encodes CASSWGVGGSVGETQYF.

In this sample, this clonotype turned up many times. This chain uses TRBV7-9 with TRBJ2-7; D call uncertain. CDR3 length: 11 residues. The V gene lost 7 bases and the J gene lost 3 bases, with 7 bases spanning the gap. The V gene's germline CDR1 is SEHNR and CDR2 FQNEAQ (reference sequence). CDR3 residues: CASTDNYEQYF. The CDR3 bases are TGTGCCAGCACGGATAACTACGAGCAGTACTTC.

This clonotype was recorded a few times. The CDR3 DNA reads as TGTGCCAGCAGCCCTGGGGGGACAGGGCCGAATAATTCACCCCTCCACTTT. Amino acids: CASSPGGTGPNNSPLHF. The rearrangement joins TRBV6-1 to TRBJ1-6, with 9 bases aligning to TRBD1. The CDR3 sequence is 17 residues long. V dropped 6 bases and J dropped 5; count of bases not matched to a gene: 11. Germline CDR1 reads MNHNS; CDR2 reads SASEGT.

The table lists this clonotype with a few counts. V is TRBV20-1 and J is TRBJ2-7, with 12 positions matching TRBD2. The CDR3 is 15 residues long. The V gene end was trimmed by 6 bases and the J gene end by 6 bases; junction bases not matched to a gene: 12. Germline loops: CDR1 DFQATT, CDR2 SNEGSKA (reference sequence). The CDR3 sequence: CSAPPSSGGDVEQYF. The CDR3 DNA is TGCAGTGCCCCACCTTCTAGCGGGGGGGACGTCGAGCAGTACTTC.